The 9 T cell receptor beta chains below all came from one sample that was sequenced in a study of blood T cell repertoires in COVID-19 (dated by TCRdb to between 2020 and 2021). The library was prepared using the immunoSEQ multiplex PCR assay. What TCRdb holds here is the immuneACCESS table cut down to in-frame rearrangements. Part of the clones is not present; checked against another copy, under half of the missing clones reflect an unresolved V gene, and the others are unexplained. The sample profile shows some 170,000 clones; about 90% of them were found once. The ten largest clones take up roughly 1.2% of the sample. Sample: PBMCs or T cells enriched from blood (not recorded which). The origin of the receptors is a human donor with acute COVID-19. The donor label of this sample is uncertain.

The genes are TRBV27 and TRBJ1-1; no firm D call. The CDR3 is 15 amino acids. Trimming removed 0 bases at V and 4 bases at J, with 12 bases between. Per the germline V gene, CDR1 is MNHEY and CDR2 is SMNVEV (reference sequence). This CDR3 reads CASSLSSQAGTEAFF. The CDR3 nucleotides are TGTGCCAGCAGTTTATCGTCGCAGGCTGGCACTGAAGCTTTCTTT.

V gene TRBV12-3 or TRBV12-4 combines with J gene TRBJ2-7; D is perhaps TRBD1 (5 bases). The V end was cut by 5 bases, the J end by 4 bases, with 9 bases between. The CDR3 extends over 12 amino acids. The CDR3 coding sequence is TGTGCCAGCAGTGAACAGGTTTACGAGCAGTACTTC. It codes for CASSEQVYEQYF.

The chain links TRBV30 to TRBJ1-1, with 7 bases matching TRBD1. V gave up 1 base and J gave up 0 bases; unmatched junction bases: 8. Germline V CDR1 and CDR2: GTSNPN, SVGIG (reference sequence). The CDR3 extends over 16 amino acids. The CDR3 DNA is TGTGCCTGGAGTGGCCTAAAAACAGGGGTGAACACTGAAGCTTTCTTT. It specifies CAWSGLKTGVNTEAFF.

The chain employs TRBV6-5 and TRBJ2-3, with TRBD1 identical over 7 bases. With 4 bases clipped from V and 6 bases from J, the junction kept 10 bases outside the gene matches. The CDR3 spans 15 residues. Germline V gene sequence: CDR1 MNHEY, CDR2 SVGAGI. The CDR3 DNA reads as TGTGCCAGCAGTTTCGAAAGACAGGGTCGGGATACGCAGTATTTT. It translates to CASSFERQGRDTQYF.

The chain has TRBV7-2 and TRBJ1-6; 7 positions match TRBD1. Germline CDR1 SGHTA, CDR2 FQGNSA. The J segment lost 7 bases and the V segment lost 4 bases, leaving 7 bases of the junction unmatched. The CDR3 sequence is 15 residues long. DNA of the CDR3: TGTGCCAGCAGCTCACAGGGGAGGAGGAATTCACCCCTCCACTTT. This codes for CASSSQGRRNSPLHF. Full variable domain (rest looked up from reference TRBV7-2 and TRBJ1-6): GAGVSQSPSNKVTEKGKDVELRCDPISGHTALYWYRQSLGQGLEFLIYFQGNSAPDKSGLPSDRFSAERTGGSVSTLTIQRTQQEDSAVYLCASSSQGRRNSPLHFGNGTRLTVT.

This clone has more than one count but fewer than ten. The gene calls are TRBV5-6 and TRBJ2-7, with TRBD1 as a possible D gene (5 bases). The V end lost 4 bases, the J end lost 3 bases, and 11 bases lay between the germline ends. Germline V gene data show CDR1 as SGHDT and CDR2 as YYEEEE. There are 13 residues in the CDR3. The CDR3 sequence is CASSPTDSYEQYF. Written as DNA, the CDR3 is TGTGCCAGCAGCCCTACCGACAGCTACGAGCAGTACTTC. The full variable domain, completed using reference TRBV5-6 and TRBJ2-7, is DAGVTQSPTHLIKTRGQQVTLRCSPKSGHDTVSWYQQALGQGPQFIFQYYEEEERQRGNFPDRFSGHQFPNYSSELNVNALLLGDSALYLCASSPTDSYEQYFGPGTRLTVT.

The chain recombines TRBV5-1 with TRBJ1-2; D is perhaps TRBD1 (5 bases). With 0 bases removed from V and 4 bases from J, the gap between germline ends came to 10 bases. CDR1 and CDR2 from the germline V gene are SGHRS and YFSETQ. The CDR3 runs 14 residues. The CDR3 nucleotides read TGCGCCAGCAGCTTGGCCCAGGGCCTCTATGGCTACACCTTC. Translating it yields CASSLAQGLYGYTF. Filled out from reference TRBV5-1 and TRBJ1-2, the complete variable domain reads KAGVTQTPRYLIKTRGQQVTLSCSPISGHRSVSWYQQTPGQGLQFLFEYFSETQRNKGNFPGRFSGRQFSNSRSEMNVSTLELGDSALYLCASSLAQGLYGYTFGSGTRLTVV.

The rearrangement joins TRBV28 to TRBJ1-4, with TRBD1 as a possible D gene (5 bases). The germline V and J ends were trimmed by 8 bases and 5 bases, with 12 bases remaining between them. Per germline, CDR1 MDHEN and CDR2 SYDVKM. This CDR3 has 13 amino acids. This chain's CDR3 is CASGNGGNEKLFF. In DNA form, the CDR3 reads TGTGCCAGCGGAAATGGGGGGAATGAAAAACTGTTTTTT.

The chain has TRBV4-2 and TRBJ1-2; a weak D match, TRBD1 (5 bases). Trimming took 0 bases from V and 4 from J, leaving 15 bases between them. Germline V gives CDR1 LGHNA, CDR2 YNFKEQ. The CDR3 loop spans 16 amino acids. CDR3 nucleotides: TGTGCCAGCAGCCAAGATGGGGGGACGGGCGGCTATGGCTACACCTTC. Translation gives CASSQDGGTGGYGYTF.